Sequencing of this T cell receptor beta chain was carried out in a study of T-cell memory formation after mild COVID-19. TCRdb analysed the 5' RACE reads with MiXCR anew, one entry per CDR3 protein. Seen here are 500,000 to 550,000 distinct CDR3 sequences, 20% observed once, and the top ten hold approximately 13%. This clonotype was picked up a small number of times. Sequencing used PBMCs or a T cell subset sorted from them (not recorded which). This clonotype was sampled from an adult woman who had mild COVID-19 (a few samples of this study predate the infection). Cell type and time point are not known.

For the CDR3, the DNA is TGTGCCAGCGCCTGGGCGGACGAGCAGTACTTC. Translating it yields CASAWADEQYF. The chain uses TRBV12-3 or TRBV12-4 and TRBJ2-7; no reliable D call. The V end lost 8 bases, the J end lost 5 bases, and 10 bases lay between the germline ends. The CDR3 totals 11 residues.